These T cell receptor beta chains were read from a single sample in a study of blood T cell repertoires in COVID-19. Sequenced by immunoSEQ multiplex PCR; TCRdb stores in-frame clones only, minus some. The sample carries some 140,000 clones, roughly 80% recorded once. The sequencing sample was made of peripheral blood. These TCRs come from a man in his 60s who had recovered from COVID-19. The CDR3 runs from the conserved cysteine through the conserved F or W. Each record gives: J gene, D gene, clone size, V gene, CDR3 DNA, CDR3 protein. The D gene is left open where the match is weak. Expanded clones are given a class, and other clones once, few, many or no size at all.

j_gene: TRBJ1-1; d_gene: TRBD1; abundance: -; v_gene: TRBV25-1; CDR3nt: TGTGCCAGCAGTGCGACAGGGGGCCACACTGAAGCTTTCTTT; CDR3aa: CASSATGGHTEAFF
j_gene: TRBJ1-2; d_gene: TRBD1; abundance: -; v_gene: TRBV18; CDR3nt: TGTGCCAGCTCACCCATGACAGGGTCGTACTATGGCTACACCTTC; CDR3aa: CASSPMTGSYYGYTF
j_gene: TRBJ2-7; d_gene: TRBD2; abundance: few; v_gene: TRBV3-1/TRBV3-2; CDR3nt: TGTGCCAGCAGCCAAGAAAGACTAGCGAAGAACGAGCAGTACTTC; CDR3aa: CASSQERLAKNEQYF
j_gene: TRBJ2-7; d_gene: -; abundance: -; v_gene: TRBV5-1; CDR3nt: TGCGCCAGCAGCTTGGATTTCGGTGAGCAGTACTTC; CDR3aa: CASSLDFGEQYF
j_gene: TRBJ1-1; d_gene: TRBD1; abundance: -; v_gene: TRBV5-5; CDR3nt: TGTGCCAGCAGCTTGGTACCCACAGGGGGCAAAACTGAAGCTTTCTTT; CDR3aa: CASSLVPTGGKTEAFF
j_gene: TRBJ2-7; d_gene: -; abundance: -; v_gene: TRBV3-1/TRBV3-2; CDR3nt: TGTGCCAGCAGCCAAAAAGCAGGGTTGCAAGAGCAGTACTTC; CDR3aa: CASSQKAGLQEQYF
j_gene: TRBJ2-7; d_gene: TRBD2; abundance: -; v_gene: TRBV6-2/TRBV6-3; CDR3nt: TGTGCCAGCAGTTTACCAGCGGGAGTGGGCGAGCAGTACTTC; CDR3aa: CASSLPAGVGEQYF
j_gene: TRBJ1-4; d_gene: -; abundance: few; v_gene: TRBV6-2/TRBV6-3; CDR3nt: TGTGCCAGCAGTTACCCAACAGGGAGAACTAATGAAAAACTGTTTTTT; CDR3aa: CASSYPTGRTNEKLFF
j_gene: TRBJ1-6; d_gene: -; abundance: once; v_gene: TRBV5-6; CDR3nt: TGTGCCAGCAGCCCCGGCGGCAGGGGAAATTCACCCCTCCACTTT; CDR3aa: CASSPGGRGNSPLHF
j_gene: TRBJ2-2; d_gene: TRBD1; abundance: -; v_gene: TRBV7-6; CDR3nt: TGTGCCAGCAGCCTAGGACAGGGAGGAACCGGGGAGCTGTTTTTT; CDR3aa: CASSLGQGGTGELFF
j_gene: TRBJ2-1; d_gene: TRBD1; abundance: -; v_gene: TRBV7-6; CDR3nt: TGTGCCAGCAGCTCCACGGGACAGGCATTCGGTGAGCAGTTCTTC; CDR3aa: CASSSTGQAFGEQFF
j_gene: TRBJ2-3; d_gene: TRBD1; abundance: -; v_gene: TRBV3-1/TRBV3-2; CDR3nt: TGTGCCAGCACTTTCAGTACAGGGGGCTCGTCCACAGATACGCAGTATTTT; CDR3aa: CASTFSTGGSSTDTQYF
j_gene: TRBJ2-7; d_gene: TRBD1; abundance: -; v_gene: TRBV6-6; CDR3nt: TGTGCCAGCAGACAGGGACAGTTCTACGAGCAGTACTTC; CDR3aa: CASRQGQFYEQYF
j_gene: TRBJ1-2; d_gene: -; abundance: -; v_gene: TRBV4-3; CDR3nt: TGCGCCAGCAGCCAAGATGGGGAGGGGCTTTATGGCTACACCTTC; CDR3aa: CASSQDGEGLYGYTF
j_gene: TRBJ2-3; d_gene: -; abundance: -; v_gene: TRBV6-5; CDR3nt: TGTGCCAGCAGTTCAGGGGTGGGGGCTGGAGATACGCAGTATTTT; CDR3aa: CASSSGVGAGDTQYF
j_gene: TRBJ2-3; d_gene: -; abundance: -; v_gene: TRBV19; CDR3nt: TGTGCCACCTCAGAGGGCGGGGGCCGGACAGATACGCAGTATTTT; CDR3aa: CATSEGGGRTDTQYF
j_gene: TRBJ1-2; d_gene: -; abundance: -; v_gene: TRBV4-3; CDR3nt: TGCGCCAGCAGCCAAGACGTAACGGGGAAAGGCTACACCTTC; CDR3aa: CASSQDVTGKGYTF
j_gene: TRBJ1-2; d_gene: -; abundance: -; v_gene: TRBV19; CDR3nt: TGTGCCAGTAGCCGGGGATGGGATGGCTACACCTTC; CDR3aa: CASSRGWDGYTF
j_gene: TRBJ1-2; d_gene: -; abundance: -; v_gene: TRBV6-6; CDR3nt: TGTGCCAGCATTCCTATAGCGGGGGGAGGTGGCTACACCTTC; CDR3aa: CASIPIAGGGGYTF
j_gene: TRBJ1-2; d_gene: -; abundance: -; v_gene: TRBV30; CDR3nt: TGTGCCTGGAGTGTATATAGCTATGGCTACACCTTC; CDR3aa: CAWSVYSYGYTF
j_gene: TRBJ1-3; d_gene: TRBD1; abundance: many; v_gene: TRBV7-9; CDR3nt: TGTGCCAGCAGCTCCGGGACAGGGGGTATGAACACCATATATTTT; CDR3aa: CASSSGTGGMNTIYF
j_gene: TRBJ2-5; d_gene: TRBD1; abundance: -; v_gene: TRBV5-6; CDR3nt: TGTGCCAGCAGCCTGAGGACAGGGGGAGGAGAGACCCAGTACTTC; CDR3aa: CASSLRTGGGETQYF
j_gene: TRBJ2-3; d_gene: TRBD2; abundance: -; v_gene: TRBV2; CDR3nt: TGTGCCAGCACTCTGGGAGGGAGACTGTGGACAGATACGCAGTATTTT; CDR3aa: CASTLGGRLWTDTQYF
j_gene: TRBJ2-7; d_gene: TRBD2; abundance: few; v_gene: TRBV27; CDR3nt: TGTGCCAGCATGGCCCGGACTAGCGGGAGGATAAACGAGCAGTACTTC; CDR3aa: CASMARTSGRINEQYF
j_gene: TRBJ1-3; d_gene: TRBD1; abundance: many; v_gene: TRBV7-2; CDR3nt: TGTGCCAGCAGCTTGGGGGCTATGCGGACAGGGGGAAACACCATATATTTT; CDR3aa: CASSLGAMRTGGNTIYF
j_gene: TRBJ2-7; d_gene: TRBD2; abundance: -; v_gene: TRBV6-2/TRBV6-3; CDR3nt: TGTGCCAGCAGTTCCCGTAGCGGGAGCTTTTTCGACGAGCAGTACTTC; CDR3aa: CASSSRSGSFFDEQYF
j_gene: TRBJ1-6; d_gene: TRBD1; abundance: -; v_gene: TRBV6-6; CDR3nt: TGTGCCAGCAGTTGGGACAGGGTTGATAATTCACCCCTCCACTTT; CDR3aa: CASSWDRVDNSPLHF
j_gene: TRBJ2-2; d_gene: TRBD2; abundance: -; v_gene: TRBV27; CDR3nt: TGTGCCAGCGGATATCAGGTTCCAAGGCTAGCGGGAGAGGTTGACACCGGGGAGCTGTTTTTT; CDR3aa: CASGYQVPRLAGEVDTGELFF
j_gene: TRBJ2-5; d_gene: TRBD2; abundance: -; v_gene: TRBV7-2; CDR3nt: TGTGCCAGCAGTTGGAACCCAGCGGGAGTGGGTGAGACCCAGTACTTC; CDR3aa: CASSWNPAGVGETQYF
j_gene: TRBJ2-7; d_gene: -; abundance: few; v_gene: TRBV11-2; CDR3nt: TGTGCCAGCACCCCAATGGCAGGGGGGTACTACGAGCAGTACTTC; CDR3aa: CASTPMAGGYYEQYF
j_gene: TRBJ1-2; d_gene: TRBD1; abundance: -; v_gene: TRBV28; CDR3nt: TGTGCCAGCCTTGGACAGGCGTCCCGAGCTAACTATGGCTACACCTTC; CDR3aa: CASLGQASRANYGYTF
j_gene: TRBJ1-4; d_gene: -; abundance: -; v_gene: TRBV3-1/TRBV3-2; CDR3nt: TGTGCCAGCAGCCAAGTGGCAGGGAGGGAGGAAAAACTGTTTTTT; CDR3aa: CASSQVAGREEKLFF
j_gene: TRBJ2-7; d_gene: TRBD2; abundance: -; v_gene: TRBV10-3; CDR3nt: TGTGCCATCAGAAAAGGGACTAGCGGGGACTACGAGCAGTACTTC; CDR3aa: CAIRKGTSGDYEQYF
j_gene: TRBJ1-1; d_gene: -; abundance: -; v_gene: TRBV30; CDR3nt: TGTGCCTGGAGTGAGGGGTTGGTCACTGAAGCTTTCTTT; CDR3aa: CAWSEGLVTEAFF
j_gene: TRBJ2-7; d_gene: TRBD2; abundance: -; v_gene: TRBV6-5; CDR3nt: TGTGCCAGCAGATCCAATAGGGCCGGGGGGGACGAGCAGTACTTC; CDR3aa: CASRSNRAGGDEQYF
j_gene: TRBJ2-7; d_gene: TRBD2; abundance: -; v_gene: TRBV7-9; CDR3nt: TGTGCCAGCAGCTCAACTAGCGGGAGGGCCGGGAAGGACTTC; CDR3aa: CASSSTSGRAGKDF
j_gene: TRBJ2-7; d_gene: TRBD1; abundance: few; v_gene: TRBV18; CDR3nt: TGTGCCAGCTCACCTGACAGGGCTAGCTCCTACGAGCAGTACTTC; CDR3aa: CASSPDRASSYEQYF
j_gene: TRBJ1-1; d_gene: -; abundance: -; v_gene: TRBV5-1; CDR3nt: TGCGCCAGCAGCTCTTATGAGATGAACACTGAAGCTTTCTTT; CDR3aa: CASSSYEMNTEAFF
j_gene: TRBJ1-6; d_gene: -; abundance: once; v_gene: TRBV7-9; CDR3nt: TGTGCCGGAGGAGGGGATGGAGATTCACCCCTCCACTTT; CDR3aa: CAGGGDGDSPLHF
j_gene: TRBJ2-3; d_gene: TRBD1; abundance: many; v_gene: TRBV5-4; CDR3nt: TGTGCCAGCAGCTTGGAGGGGGCCAGCACAGATACGCAGTATTTT; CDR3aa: CASSLEGASTDTQYF
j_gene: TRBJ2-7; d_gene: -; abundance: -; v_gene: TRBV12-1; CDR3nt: TGTGCCAGCAGCTCAACCGATAGCTCCTACGAGCAGTACTTC; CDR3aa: CASSSTDSSYEQYF
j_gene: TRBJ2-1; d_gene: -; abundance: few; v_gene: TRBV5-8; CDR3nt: TGTGCCAGCAGCTTAGTAGCGGTGAATGAGCAGTTCTTC; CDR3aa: CASSLVAVNEQFF
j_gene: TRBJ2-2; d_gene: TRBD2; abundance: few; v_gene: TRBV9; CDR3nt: TGTGCCAGCAGCGTAGGACTAGCGGAGAACACCGGGGAGCTGTTTTTT; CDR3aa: CASSVGLAENTGELFF
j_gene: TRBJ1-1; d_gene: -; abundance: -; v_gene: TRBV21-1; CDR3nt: TGTGCCAGCAGCAAGGGGGGGACAGGGAACACTGAAGCTTTCTTT; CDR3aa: CASSKGGTGNTEAFF
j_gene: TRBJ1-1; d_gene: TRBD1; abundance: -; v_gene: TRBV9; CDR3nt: TGTGCCAGCAGCGGACAGGGTGAGGGCGAAGCTTTCTTT; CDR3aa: CASSGQGEGEAFF
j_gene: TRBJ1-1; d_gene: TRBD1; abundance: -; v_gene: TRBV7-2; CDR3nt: TGTGCCAGCAGCTCCCCGGGACAGGGGCTCGTGGCTGAAGCTTTCTTT; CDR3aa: CASSSPGQGLVAEAFF
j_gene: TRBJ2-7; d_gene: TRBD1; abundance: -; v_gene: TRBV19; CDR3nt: TGTGCCAGTAGTCCCCTCGGACAGGGCCCAACCTACGAGCAGTACTTC; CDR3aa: CASSPLGQGPTYEQYF
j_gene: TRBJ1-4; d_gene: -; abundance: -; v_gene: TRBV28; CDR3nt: TGTGCCAGCAGTGTCCCCCGGGGGGCTAATGAAAAACTGTTTTTT; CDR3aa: CASSVPRGANEKLFF
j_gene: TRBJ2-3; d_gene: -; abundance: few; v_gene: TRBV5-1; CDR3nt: TGCGCCAGCAGCTTGGACAGTCCTAGCACAGATACGCAGTATTTT; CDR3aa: CASSLDSPSTDTQYF
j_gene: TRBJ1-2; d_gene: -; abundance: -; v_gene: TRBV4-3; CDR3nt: TGCGCCAGCAGCCAAGGGGGCGACTATGGCTACACCTTC; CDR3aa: CASSQGGDYGYTF
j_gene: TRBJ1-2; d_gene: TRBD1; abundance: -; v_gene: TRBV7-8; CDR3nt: TGTGCCAGCAGCAACACAGGGGAAGGAGGCTATGGCTACACCTTC; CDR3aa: CASSNTGEGGYGYTF
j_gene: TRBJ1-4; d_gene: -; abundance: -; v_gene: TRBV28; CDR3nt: TGTGCCAGTCTTGAAGGGGGACGGGCTAATGAAAAACTGTTTTTT; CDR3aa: CASLEGGRANEKLFF
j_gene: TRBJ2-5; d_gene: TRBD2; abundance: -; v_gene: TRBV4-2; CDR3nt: TGTGCCAGCAGCCAAGATGGAGTAGCGGGAAGAGAGACCCAGTACTTC; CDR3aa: CASSQDGVAGRETQYF